These 8 T cell receptor beta chains originate from one sample sequenced in a study of T cells in Graves' hyperthyroidism and ophthalmopathy. TCR beta CDR3 region amplification was performed from RNA transcripts. HTBI primers were used for first-round RT-PCR of the TCR CDR3. TCRdb itself ran the multiplex PCR reads through MiXCR, one entry per CDR3 protein. The sample records about 420,000 distinct CDR3 sequences, about 15% being singletons. Sample: blood. The receptors were sampled from a woman aged 18-30 years with Graves' hyperthyroidism.

This clonotype was recorded many times. This chain links TRBV11-2 with TRBJ1-1; unclear D gene. Germline CDR1 reads SGHAT; CDR2 reads FQNNGV. The V and J ends lost 1 base and 6 bases respectively, with 9 bases between them. The CDR3 spans 13 residues. CDR3 in amino acids: CASSLVLGAEAFF. CDR3 DNA: TGTGCCAGCAGCTTAGTACTGGGCGCTGAAGCTTTCTTT.

The chain employs TRBV5-5 and TRBJ1-1; D is possibly TRBD1 (6 bases). Trimming stripped 4 bases from V and 0 bases from J, with 19 bases between. CDR3 size: 17 residues. CDR1 and CDR2 from the germline V gene are SGHKS and YYEKEE (reference sequence). CDR3 nucleotide sequence: TGTGCCAGCAGCCCCTGGGACACCGGGTTCATGAACACTGAAGCTTTCTTT. It specifies CASSPWDTGFMNTEAFF.

This clonotype was counted between two and nine times. The chain combines TRBV7-2 with TRBJ2-2; D could derive from TRBD1 or TRBD2 (6 bases each). Germline CDR1 SGHTA, CDR2 FQGNSA. Trimming cost V 1 base and J 4 bases, with 16 bases left between them. The CDR3 covers 17 residues. The CDR3 region is CASSLEAGRRGTGELFF. CDR3 DNA sequence: TGTGCCAGCAGCTTAGAAGCGGGCCGCAGGGGCACCGGGGAGCTGTTTTTT.

The table lists this clonotype with many counts. The chain joins TRBV6-1 to TRBJ2-7; 8 positions agree with TRBD2. Per germline, CDR1 MNHNS and CDR2 SASEGT. The CDR3 is 17 amino acids. Unmatched junction bases numbered 15, after V lost 6 bases and J lost 2 bases. CDR3 sequence (DNA): TGTGCCAGCAGCCTACCAATGGGGGCGGGAGGCCCCTACGAGCAGTACTTC. It is translated as CASSLPMGAGGPYEQYF.

The chain combines TRBV6-1 with TRBJ2-4; no clear D. The V and J ends lost 4 bases and 8 bases respectively, with 6 bases between them. In germline, CDR1 is MNHNS, CDR2 SASEGT. The CDR3 has 11 residues. The CDR3 loop is CASSVVDIQYF. The CDR3 DNA is TGTGCCAGCAGTGTGGTGGACATTCAGTACTTC.

V usage is TRBV24-1 and J usage is TRBJ2-1; TRBD2 aligns across 7 bases. The length of the CDR3 is 14 residues. The V and J ends lost 4 bases and 9 bases, in that order; junction bases with no gene match: 8. CDR1 is KGHDR, CDR2 SFDVKD, per germline. The CDR3 coding sequence is TGTGCCACCAGTGACGTGGGGGGGAGAAGTGAGCAGTTCTTC. Protein: CATSDVGGRSEQFF.

This clonotype occurred a few times. The CDR3 DNA reads as TGTGCCAGTGGACATACAAATGAGCAGTTCTTC. This codes for CASGHTNEQFF. The rearrangement links TRBV19 to TRBJ2-1; perhaps TRBD1 as D (5 bases). The CDR3 spans 11 residues. Germline V gene lookup returns CDR1 LNHDA and CDR2 SQIVND (reference sequence). V gave up 8 bases and J gave up 7 bases, with 9 bases separating them.

This clonotype was detected many times. The chain joins TRBV4-1 to TRBJ1-2; TRBD1 aligns across 9 bases. Trimming at V came to 5 bases and at J to 7 bases, leaving 5 bases not matched to a gene. CDR3 size: 13 residues. Germline-derived CDR1 and CDR2 are MGHRA and YSYEKL. The CDR3 region is CASSYTGGGGYTF. DNA for the CDR3: TGCGCCAGCAGCTACACAGGGGGCGGTGGCTACACCTTC.